The TCR beta chain described here comes from a study of tumor-infiltrating lymphocytes in localized non-small cell lung cancer. Turning to the study itself: Patients included smokers and never-smokers with various histologies, some sampled after neoadjuvant chemotherapy.

This clone came up a few times. What it recognizes is unknown. Overall study results and limits: Tumor T-cell fraction from TCR sequencing was not associated with recurrence-free survival (p = 0.61). Only some patients had TCR sequencing, depending on available tissue. IM1 and IM2 tumors showed no difference in T-cell fraction.

Sequencing was performed with immunoSEQ multiplex PCR; in TCRdb, only in-frame clones are kept and a portion is missing. The sample gives around 15,000 clones, approximately 70% of which show up once; approximately 5.4% is in the top ten. The CDR3 spans 12 residues. The germline gives CDR1 SGHTA, CDR2 FQGNSA. Trimming removed 5 bases at V and 5 bases at J, with 9 bases between. The chain couples TRBV7-2 to TRBJ2-5, with unresolved D. The source of this sequence is a human donor with non-small cell lung cancer. Sequenced sample: lung tumor tissue. The CDR3 DNA is TGTGCCAGCAGCCTAGACTCGGAGACCCAGTACTTC. Its protein is CASSLDSETQYF. The full variable domain, its missing parts supplied by reference TRBV7-2 and TRBJ2-5, is GAGVSQSPSNKVTEKGKDVELRCDPISGHTALYWYRQSLGQGLEFLIYFQGNSAPDKSGLPSDRFSAERTGGSVSTLTIQRTQQEDSAVYLCASSLDSETQYFGPGTRLLVL.